This T cell receptor beta chain is from a study of blood T cell repertoires in COVID-19. At the level of the study: Spain, Italy and the United States supplied samples that represented acute and convalescent COVID-19.

A few counts support this clone. CDR1 SNHLY and CDR2 FYNNEI come from the germline V gene. The V and J ends lost 2 bases and 5 bases, in that order; junction bases with no gene match: 4. This CDR3 comprises 15 residues. The authors' processing: Quantification of nucleated cells was approximated via reference gene primer amplification. TCRdb's copy holds only in-frame clones and misses some; the assay was immunoSEQ multiplex PCR. The V and J calls and the clone size are those of that table, but D and trimming were determined from the DNA. The sample has approximately 400,000 clones; 80% to 85% are singletons.

The material sequenced was PBMCs or T cells enriched from blood (not recorded which). This clonotype was obtained from a woman aged 50 to 60 who had recovered from COVID-19. The chain combines TRBV2 with TRBJ1-2; 11 bases agree with TRBD1. CDR3 DNA: TGTGCCAGCAGTGAAAGGACAGGGGGCTGGTATGGCTACACCTTC. Translation: CASSERTGGWYGYTF.